This TCR beta chain was identified in a study of blood T cell repertoires in COVID-19. The germline V gene encodes CDR1 MNHEY and CDR2 SVGAGI. V was clipped by 4 bases and J by 5 bases, with 14 bases between them. This CDR3 region has 14 residues. Measured with immunoSEQ multiplex PCR; TCRdb has only the in-frame clones, and not every one. Of some 460,000 clones detected, 87% appear once; the ten largest clones hold approximately 0.7%. The sequence was collected from a young woman who had recovered from COVID-19. The sequencing sample was made of PBMCs or T cells enriched from blood (not recorded which). The V and J genes are TRBV6-5 and TRBJ2-5; the D gene is possibly TRBD2 (5 bases). The CDR3 here is CASSSSPEVETQYF. As DNA, the CDR3 is TGTGCCAGCAGTTCCAGCCCGGAGGTTGAGACCCAGTACTTC.